This T cell receptor (beta chain) is from a study of T cells after yellow fever vaccination. Study-wide background: Preparing low-cell-number fractions relied on SMART-Seq v4 Ultra Low Input. Whole-study results and caveats: Although most clonotypes did not, a small share appeared in both CD4 and CD8 compartments. At around 95% for CD4 and almost 90% for CD8, most primary-vaccination clones showed up again after the booster.

A single record per CDR3 protein comes from TCRdb applying MiXCR to the 5' RACE reads. The sample lists about 340,000 distinct CDR3 sequences, 9.5% to 15% occurring once. For this clonotype: The antigen remains unidentified.

V was clipped by 5 bases and J by 14 bases; unmatched bases: 11. The CDR3 consists of 13 residues. Germline V gives CDR1 SGHVS, CDR2 FQNEAQ. This specimen was CD4+ T cells sorted from PBMCs, taken 15 days after the yellow fever booster vaccination. The J gene is TRBJ1-5, the V gene TRBV7-8; 8 bases are shared with TRBD1. This TCR derives from a man between 18 and 29 years old who received the YFV17D yellow fever vaccine. CDR3 nucleotides: TGTGCCAGCAGCCGCCATCGGACAGGGACGGAGCATTTT. It translates to CASSRHRTGTEHF.